These 24 T cell receptor beta chains were sequenced from one sample in a study of OX40 agonist ivuxolimab in advanced cancers. Some clones are missing from TCRdb's copy, which holds only in-frame ones; the method was immunoSEQ multiplex PCR. Here the sample spans tens of thousands of clones, roughly nine tenths being singletons. The starting material was CD4+ or CD8+ T cells sorted from blood, obtained in a trial of the OX40 agonist ivuxolimab. Source of these receptors: an adult with an advanced solid tumor such as melanoma, head and neck, liver or kidney cancer.

The chain couples TRBV4-1 to TRBJ1-2; TRBD1 matches 7 bases. CDR1 is MGHRA, CDR2 YSYEKL, per germline. Unmatched junction bases numbered 5, after V lost 4 bases and J lost 0 bases. This CDR3 is 15 amino acids long. For the CDR3, the DNA is TGCGCCAGCAGCCCGTCAGGGGGAACTAACTATGGCTACACCTTC. Translating gives CASSPSGGTNYGYTF.

The CDR3 sequence is CSVEDRQGRAFF. DNA of the CDR3: TGCAGCGTTGAAGATCGCCAGGGAAGAGCTTTCTTT. This rearrangement joins TRBV29-1 to TRBJ1-1; D is possibly TRBD1 (5 bases). Germline values: CDR1 SQVTM, CDR2 ANQGSEA. The CDR3 covers 12 residues. V was clipped by 0 bases and J by 10 bases, with 12 bases between them.

V usage is TRBV4-1 and J usage is TRBJ1-1, with no clear D. The ends were cut back, 11 bases at V and 3 bases at J, with 16 bases in the middle. The germline V gene has CDR1 MGHRA and CDR2 YSYEKL. This CDR3 is 13 amino acids long. The CDR3 nucleotides are TGCGCCTCTACCTGGGGTGAGGACACTGAAGCTTTCTTT. It is translated as CASTWGEDTEAFF.

V usage is TRBV4-2 and J usage is TRBJ2-7; 7 nucleotides match TRBD2. Germline lookup yields CDR1 LGHNA and CDR2 YNFKEQ. The V segment lost 1 base and the J segment 6 bases; nucleotides outside the gene matches: 9. The CDR3 has 15 amino acids. The CDR3 coding sequence is TGTGCCAGCAGCCAAGTCCGGGACTACTCCACCGAGCAGTACTTC. Translated: CASSQVRDYSTEQYF.

The gene calls are TRBV5-8 and TRBJ2-7; the D gene could be TRBD1 or TRBD2 (5 bases each). Trimming left V 4 bases short and J 2 bases short, with 16 bases between. Per germline, CDR1 SGHTS and CDR2 YDEGEE. This CDR3 has 15 residues. The CDR3 spells CASSPSGTVTYEQYF. The CDR3 coding sequence is TGTGCCAGCAGCCCCTCCGGGACGGTTACCTACGAGCAGTACTTC.

The gene calls are TRBV27 and TRBJ2-1; 8 bases are shared with TRBD2. CDR3 length: 16 residues. V shed 3 bases and J 0 bases; nucleotides not matched to a gene: 4. Germline V CDR1 and CDR2: MNHEY, SMNVEV (reference sequence). The CDR3 is CASSLTGTSSYNEQFF. The CDR3 DNA reads TGTGCCAGCAGTTTGACCGGGACTAGCTCCTACAATGAGCAGTTCTTC.

The rearrangement uses TRBV27 and TRBJ2-1, with 12 positions matching TRBD2. The CDR3 is 16 residues long. Trimming took 6 bases from V and 6 from J; bases not matched to a gene: 9. Germline-derived CDR1 and CDR2 are MNHEY and SMNVEV (reference sequence). Here the CDR3 DNA reads TGTGCCAGCAGCCTTTCGACTAGCGGGGGATTCAATGAGCAGTTCTTC. Amino acids: CASSLSTSGGFNEQFF.

The rearrangement joins TRBV7-6 to TRBJ2-3; TRBD2 matches at 11 bases. Losses at the gene ends were 2 bases for V and 4 bases for J; bases not matched to a gene: 2. CDR3 length: 15 residues. Germline CDR1 is SGHVS and CDR2 is FNYEAQ. CDR3 DNA: TGTGCCAGCAGCTTATTTAGCGGGAGGGCAGATACGCAGTATTTT. As protein: CASSLFSGRADTQYF.

This clone was counted at least ten times. The genes are TRBV6-4 and TRBJ2-1; TRBD2 agrees at 11 bases. The length of the CDR3 is 15 residues. After removal of 3 bases from V and 8 bases from J, the junction contained 6 bases not matched to a gene. Germline V gene sequence: CDR1 MRHNA, CDR2 SNTAGT. The CDR3 protein is CASSEEASGGYEQFF. The DNA of the CDR3 is TGTGCCAGCAGTGAGGAGGCTAGCGGGGGGTATGAGCAGTTCTTC.

The chain couples TRBV2 to TRBJ2-3, with D perhaps TRBD2 (5 bases). The CDR3 has 14 residues. Trimming shortened V by 4 bases and J by 1 base, and 9 bases separated the two germline ends. CDR1 and CDR2 from the germline V gene are SNHLY and FYNNEI. Written as DNA, the CDR3 is TGTGCCAGCAGTGGTCAGGAGGGCACAGATACGCAGTATTTT. Its protein is CASSGQEGTDTQYF.

This chain links TRBV6-1 with TRBJ2-7, with TRBD1 as a possible D gene (5 bases). Trimming shortened V by 6 bases and J by 1 base, and 19 bases separated the two germline ends. The CDR3 totals 16 residues. Germline values: CDR1 MNHNS, CDR2 SASEGT. CDR3 nucleotide sequence: TGTGCCAGCAGGGAACTGACAGAGAATAGGTCCTACGAGCAGTACTTC. As protein: CASRELTENRSYEQYF.

This clone was detected a few times. The chain uses TRBV6-1 and TRBJ2-7; 7 nucleotides agree with TRBD1. After removal of 7 bases from V and 5 bases from J, the junction contained 8 bases not matched to a gene. The CDR3 totals 13 residues. Germline-derived CDR1 and CDR2 are MNHNS and SASEGT. CDR3 nucleotide sequence: TGTGCCAGCACCCTCCGGGACAGTCACGAGCAGTACTTC. Encoded protein: CASTLRDSHEQYF.

The rearrangement uses TRBV10-3 and TRBJ2-5; 7 nucleotides align to TRBD1. Germline V gives CDR1 ENHRY, CDR2 SYGVKD. Unmatched junction bases numbered 11, after V lost 2 bases and J lost 2 bases. This CDR3 contains 17 residues. CDR3 in DNA: TGTGCCATCAGTGAGAGGGGGCGGTTGGCCTTACAAGAGACCCAGTACTTC. Encoded protein: CAISERGRLALQETQYF.

This CDR3 is CASSTEGRGNTEAFF. The CDR3, as DNA: TGTGCCAGCAGCACAGAGGGGCGCGGGAACACTGAAGCTTTCTTT. V is TRBV9 and J is TRBJ1-1, with D possibly being TRBD1 (5 bases). The CDR3 covers 15 residues. Trimming took off 4 bases at V and 1 base at J, with 14 bases between the two ends. Germline V gives CDR1 SGDLS, CDR2 YYNGEE.

The gene calls are TRBV7-9 and TRBJ2-2, with D possibly being TRBD1 (6 bases). Per the germline V gene, CDR1 is SEHNR and CDR2 is FQNEAQ (reference sequence). V was shortened by 5 bases and J by 3 bases, with 10 bases between the two germline ends. The CDR3 has 14 residues. This CDR3 is CASSGEGDTGELFF. DNA of the CDR3: TGTGCCAGCAGCGGAGAGGGGGACACCGGGGAGCTGTTTTTT.

This clone was seen a single time. The chain uses TRBV11-1 and TRBJ1-1; D is unclear. Deletions cut 3 bases from V and 8 bases from J, with 7 bases between. CDR1 SGHAT and CDR2 FQDESV come from the germline V gene (reference sequence). The CDR3 contains 11 residues. CDR3 loop: CASSFGVEAFF. The CDR3, as DNA: TGTGCCAGCAGCTTTGGGGTCGAAGCTTTCTTT.

This clone was observed a few times. The rearrangement uses TRBV28 and TRBJ2-7; 7 bases map to TRBD1. Germline CDR1 MDHEN, CDR2 SYDVKM. CDR3 length: 13 amino acids. Trimming cost V 8 bases and J 5 bases; bases outside gene matches: 9. CDR3 sequence reads: CASRTGATNEQYF. As DNA, the CDR3 is TGTGCCAGCCGGACAGGCGCAACTAACGAGCAGTACTTC.

V usage is TRBV25-1 and J usage is TRBJ2-7; a possible D gene is TRBD1 (5 bases). Looked up from germline, CDR1 is MGHDK and CDR2 is SYGVNS. The CDR3 runs 15 residues. Between the trimmed V and J ends, which lost 2 bases and 5 bases, there was a span of 16 bases. This chain's CDR3 is CASSEVWGKYDEQYF. The CDR3 nucleotides are TGTGCCAGCAGTGAAGTCTGGGGCAAATACGACGAGCAGTACTTC.

The rearrangement uses TRBV27 and TRBJ2-5; TRBD2 is a possible D gene (5 bases). Gene TRBJ2-7 matches the end of the DNA better, so the J call may be wrong. The germline CDR1 and CDR2 sequences are MNHEY and SMNVEV (reference sequence). The CDR3 loop spans 14 amino acids. In DNA, the CDR3 is TGTGCCAGCAGTTTTAAAGCGGCCTCCTACGAGCAGTACTTC. The encoded protein is CASSFKAASYEQYF.

The V call is TRBV28, the J call TRBJ2-6; no reliable D call. From germline, CDR1 is MDHEN and CDR2 SYDVKM. CDR3 length: 13 residues. The ends were cut back, 5 bases at V and 0 bases at J, with 2 bases in the middle. The CDR3 loop is CASSISGANVLTF. The CDR3 nucleotides are TGTGCCAGCAGTATCTCTGGGGCCAACGTCCTGACTTTC.

This rearrangement joins TRBV4-1 to TRBJ1-5; perhaps TRBD1 as D (5 bases). V shed 4 bases and J shed 4 bases, with 17 bases lying between them. The CDR3 has 16 amino acids. Germline CDR1 reads MGHRA; CDR2 reads YSYEKL. CDR3 protein: CASSLGGGWGNQPQHF. CDR3 DNA: TGCGCCAGCAGCCTGGGGGGTGGGTGGGGGAATCAGCCCCAGCATTTT.

The rearrangement uses TRBV19 and TRBJ2-3; no firm D call. The CDR3 runs 13 residues. Germline V gives CDR1 LNHDA, CDR2 SQIVND (reference sequence). Trimming stripped 10 bases from V and 7 bases from J, with 18 bases between. CDR3 DNA sequence: TGTGCCACCTTAGAAGCCGCCGGCTATACGCAGTATTTT. Its protein is CATLEAAGYTQYF.

This chain joins TRBV28 and TRBJ2-5; D is perhaps TRBD2 (5 bases). The germline CDR1 and CDR2 sequences are MDHEN and SYDVKM. V shed 2 bases and J shed 4 bases, with 11 bases lying between them. The CDR3 has 14 residues. The CDR3 coding sequence is TGTGCCAGCAGTTTAGCCGGGGTGGCAGAGACCCAGTACTTC. Translation: CASSLAGVAETQYF.

This clone showed up just once. The V call is TRBV6-6, the J call TRBJ2-5; D is ambiguous. Germline-derived CDR1 and CDR2 are MNHNY and SVGAGI (reference sequence). Trimming pared 6 bases from V and 2 bases from J, leaving 10 bases between. The CDR3 extends over 13 amino acids. CDR3 loop: CASSPGLQETQYF. The CDR3 nucleotides read TGTGCCAGCAGCCCCGGGCTTCAAGAGACCCAGTACTTC.